Listed below are T cell receptor beta chains from one sample, sequenced in a study of regulatory T cells in long-lasting Graves disease. TCRdb re-called the multiplex PCR reads with MiXCR, one entry per CDR3 protein. The sample has over 350,000 distinct CDR3 sequences, 13% to 15% seen once. These data also formed part of another study, on T cells in Graves' hyperthyroidism and ophthalmopathy.

The sample in question was peripheral blood mononuclear cells (PBMCs), obtained at new diagnosis, from a patient treated with antithyroid drugs. The receptors were sampled from a woman between 50 and 59 years old with Graves disease. CDR3s include the opening cysteine and the closing phenylalanine or tryptophan. A D gene is named only where the DNA matches it firmly. The listing skips clone size in some rows; elsewhere it reads once, few, many or a size class.

v_gene: TRBV6-2/TRBV6-3; d_gene: -; j_gene: TRBJ2-7; abundance: many; CDR3nt: TGTGCCATAAACGGGAGACCGAGAGTCCACGAGCAGTACTTC; CDR3aa: CAINGRPRVHEQYF
v_gene: TRBV6-2/TRBV6-3; d_gene: -; j_gene: TRBJ2-2; abundance: few; CDR3nt: TGTGCCAGCCACCATCTTGGGACCAGGGAGCTGTTTTTT; CDR3aa: CASHHLGTRELFF
v_gene: TRBV12-3/TRBV12-4; d_gene: -; j_gene: TRBJ2-2; abundance: many; CDR3nt: TGTGCCAGCAGTTTTGGACAGCTCACCGGGGAGCTGTTTTTT; CDR3aa: CASSFGQLTGELFF
v_gene: TRBV30; d_gene: TRBD1; j_gene: TRBJ2-3; abundance: few; CDR3nt: TGTGCCTGGAGTTTTCAGGGGGGCACAGATACGCAGTATTTT; CDR3aa: CAWSFQGGTDTQYF
v_gene: TRBV29-1; d_gene: -; j_gene: TRBJ2-1; abundance: many; CDR3nt: TGCAGCGTTGATTTGAGGAGCTCCTACAATGAGCAGTTCTTC; CDR3aa: CSVDLRSSYNEQFF
v_gene: TRBV5-1; d_gene: -; j_gene: TRBJ1-4; abundance: -; CDR3nt: TGCGCCAGCAGCGCATCGTGGGAGACCCAAGGAGAAAAACTGTTTTTT; CDR3aa: CASSASWETQGEKLFF
v_gene: TRBV20-1; d_gene: -; j_gene: TRBJ2-1; abundance: -; CDR3nt: TGCAGTGCTAGTTCCGGGACTCCTGAGCAGTTCTTC; CDR3aa: CSASSGTPEQFF
v_gene: TRBV27; d_gene: -; j_gene: TRBJ1-5; abundance: many; CDR3nt: TGTGCCAGCAGTTCCCGCTTCCGGGACACCCAGCCTAGCAATCAGCCCCAGCATTTT; CDR3aa: CASSSRFRDTQPSNQPQHF
v_gene: TRBV12-3/TRBV12-4; d_gene: TRBD1; j_gene: TRBJ2-7; abundance: many; CDR3nt: TGTGCCAGCAGACTTAATGGGCGAGGGGGCGAAGGCGAGCAGTACTTC; CDR3aa: CASRLNGRGGEGEQYF
v_gene: TRBV5-1; d_gene: TRBD2; j_gene: TRBJ2-5; abundance: -; CDR3nt: TGCGCCAGCAGCGACAGACTAGCGGGGATCCAAGAGACCCAGTACTTC; CDR3aa: CASSDRLAGIQETQYF
v_gene: TRBV13; d_gene: -; j_gene: TRBJ2-7; abundance: many; CDR3nt: TGTGCCAGCAGCATAAGACTAGTAGCCGAGCAGTACTTC; CDR3aa: CASSIRLVAEQYF
v_gene: TRBV19; d_gene: TRBD1; j_gene: TRBJ1-2; abundance: few; CDR3nt: TGTGCCAGTAGTATGCCAACAGGGGGCTCCTATGGCTACACCTTC; CDR3aa: CASSMPTGGSYGYTF
v_gene: TRBV5-1; d_gene: -; j_gene: TRBJ2-5; abundance: many; CDR3nt: TGCGCCAGCAGCTTGGGGGAGGCTGAGGAGACCCAGTACTTC; CDR3aa: CASSLGEAEETQYF
v_gene: TRBV20-1; d_gene: TRBD2; j_gene: TRBJ2-7; abundance: many; CDR3nt: TGCAGTGCTTCAGCGGGAGGGCCTACCTACGAGCAGTACTTC; CDR3aa: CSASAGGPTYEQYF
v_gene: TRBV2; d_gene: TRBD2; j_gene: TRBJ2-2; abundance: -; CDR3nt: TGTGCCAGCAGCCGGGACTATCTAGGCACCGGGGAGCTGTTTTTT; CDR3aa: CASSRDYLGTGELFF
v_gene: TRBV30; d_gene: TRBD2; j_gene: TRBJ2-5; abundance: few; CDR3nt: TGTGCCTGGAGTAAGGGACTAGCGGGAGTATCGGGGCAAGAGACCCAGTACTTC; CDR3aa: CAWSKGLAGVSGQETQYF
v_gene: TRBV7-7; d_gene: -; j_gene: TRBJ2-6; abundance: many; CDR3nt: TGTGCCAGCAGCCCCTCCGACACTTACTCTGGGGCCAACGTCCTGACTTTC; CDR3aa: CASSPSDTYSGANVLTF
v_gene: TRBV6-1; d_gene: TRBD2; j_gene: TRBJ2-7; abundance: many; CDR3nt: TGTGCCAGCCTGGACAAAGGACTAGCGGGAGGTTGGTACGAGCAGTACTTC; CDR3aa: CASLDKGLAGGWYEQYF
v_gene: TRBV6-1; d_gene: TRBD2; j_gene: TRBJ2-1; abundance: few; CDR3nt: TGTGCCAGCAGTGAAATAGGGCTAGCGGGATACAATGAGCAGTTCTTC; CDR3aa: CASSEIGLAGYNEQFF
v_gene: TRBV5-6; d_gene: TRBD1; j_gene: TRBJ1-5; abundance: -; CDR3nt: TGTGCCAGCAGCGACAGAACAGGGGCAGCAGGCCAGCCCCAGCATTTT; CDR3aa: CASSDRTGAAGQPQHF
v_gene: TRBV5-1; d_gene: TRBD2; j_gene: TRBJ2-7; abundance: many; CDR3nt: TGCGCCAGCAGCTTGGATGGGACTAGAACCTACGAGCAGTACTTC; CDR3aa: CASSLDGTRTYEQYF
v_gene: TRBV6-2/TRBV6-3; d_gene: -; j_gene: TRBJ1-1; abundance: few; CDR3nt: TGTGCCAGCAGGAGGGTGTTTGATACTGAAGCTTTCTTT; CDR3aa: CASRRVFDTEAFF
v_gene: TRBV4-1; d_gene: TRBD1; j_gene: TRBJ2-2; abundance: -; CDR3nt: TGCGCCAGCAGCCACCTACAGGGGTCCGGGGAGCTGTTTTTT; CDR3aa: CASSHLQGSGELFF
v_gene: TRBV7-9; d_gene: -; j_gene: TRBJ1-4; abundance: few; CDR3nt: TGTGCCAGCAGCGTCGGACAGACTAATGAAAAACTGTTTTTT; CDR3aa: CASSVGQTNEKLFF
v_gene: TRBV28; d_gene: TRBD2; j_gene: TRBJ2-1; abundance: many; CDR3nt: TGTGCCAGCAGTTTATGGCGGGGGGCAACCTCACAAGGGCGCAATGAGCAGTTCTTC; CDR3aa: CASSLWRGATSQGRNEQFF